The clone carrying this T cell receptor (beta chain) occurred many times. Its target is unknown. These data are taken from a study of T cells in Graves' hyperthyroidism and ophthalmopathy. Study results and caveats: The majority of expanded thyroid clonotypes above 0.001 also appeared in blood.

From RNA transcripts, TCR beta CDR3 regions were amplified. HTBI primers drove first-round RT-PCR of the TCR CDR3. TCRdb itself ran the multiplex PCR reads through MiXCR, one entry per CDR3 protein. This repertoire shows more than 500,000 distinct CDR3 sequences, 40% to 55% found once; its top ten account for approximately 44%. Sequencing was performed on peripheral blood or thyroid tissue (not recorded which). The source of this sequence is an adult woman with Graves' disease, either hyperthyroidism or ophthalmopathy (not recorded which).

The CDR3 loop reads CASSPTFSYEQYF. CDR3 bases: TGTGCCAGTAGTCCGACATTCTCCTACGAGCAGTACTTC. The chain uses TRBV19 and TRBJ2-7, with D hard to call. Per germline, CDR1 LNHDA and CDR2 SQIVND (reference sequence). V gave up 5 bases and J gave up 0 bases, with 8 bases separating them. This CDR3 region has 13 residues. Full variable domain (rest looked up from reference TRBV19 and TRBJ2-7): DGGITQSPKYLFRKEGQNVTLSCEQNLNHDAMYWYRQDPGQGLRLIYYSQIVNDFQKGDIAEGYSVSREKKESFPLTVTSAQKNPTAFYLCASSPTFSYEQYFGPGTRLTVT.